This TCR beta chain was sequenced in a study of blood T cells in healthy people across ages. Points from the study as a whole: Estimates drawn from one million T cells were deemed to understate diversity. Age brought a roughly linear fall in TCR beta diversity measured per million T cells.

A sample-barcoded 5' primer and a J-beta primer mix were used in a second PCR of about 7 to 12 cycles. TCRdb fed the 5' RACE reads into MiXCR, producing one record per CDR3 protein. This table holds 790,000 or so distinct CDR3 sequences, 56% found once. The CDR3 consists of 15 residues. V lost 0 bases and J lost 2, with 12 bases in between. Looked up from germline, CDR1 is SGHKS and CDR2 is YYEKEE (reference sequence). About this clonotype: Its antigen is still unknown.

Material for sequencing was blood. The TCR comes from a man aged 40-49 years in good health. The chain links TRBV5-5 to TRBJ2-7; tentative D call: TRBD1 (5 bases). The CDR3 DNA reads TGTGCCAGCAGCTTGGTGTCAGGGATCACCTACGAGCAGTACTTC. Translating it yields CASSLVSGITYEQYF.